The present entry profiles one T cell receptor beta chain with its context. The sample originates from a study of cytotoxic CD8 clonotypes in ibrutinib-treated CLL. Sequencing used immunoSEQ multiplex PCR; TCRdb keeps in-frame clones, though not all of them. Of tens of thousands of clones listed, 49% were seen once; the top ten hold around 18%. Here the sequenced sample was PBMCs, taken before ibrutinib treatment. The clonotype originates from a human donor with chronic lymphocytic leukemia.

The CDR3 reads CASSFAGGRYEQYF. The CDR3 DNA sequence: TGTGCCAGCAGTTTTGCAGGGGGAAGGTACGAGCAGTACTTC. This rearrangement joins TRBV28 to TRBJ2-7, with 7 positions matching TRBD1. Germline V gene data show CDR1 as MDHEN and CDR2 as SYDVKM. The CDR3 sequence is 14 residues long. With V trimmed by 3 bases and J by 4 bases, 6 bases remained unmatched. The full variable domain, completed using reference TRBV28 and TRBJ2-7, is DVKVTQSSRYLVKRTGEKVFLECVQDMDHENMFWYRQDPGLGLRLIYFSYDVKMKEKGDIPEGYSVSREKKERFSLILESASTNQTSMYLCASSFAGGRYEQYFGPGTRLTVT.